What follows are 5 T cell receptor beta chains derived from one specimen sequenced in a study of blood T cell repertoires in COVID-19. The repertoire was sequenced with immunoSEQ multiplex PCR; TCRdb's copy has only in-frame clones and lacks some. Of a few hundred thousand clones in the sample, 87% were seen once. Sequenced sample: PBMCs or T cells enriched from blood (not recorded which). Receptor source: a woman aged 25-40 years who had recovered from COVID-19.

V is TRBV18 and J is TRBJ1-1; a weak D match, TRBD1 (6 bases). CDR1 KGHSH and CDR2 LQKENI come from the germline V gene. V lost 3 bases, J lost 3 bases, and 11 bases lay in between. The CDR3 runs 14 residues. The CDR3 DNA reads as TGTGCCAGCTCACCTCGACAGGCGGACACTGAAGCTTTCTTT. Protein sequence: CASSPRQADTEAFF. The complete variable domain, with remaining parts taken from reference TRBV18 and TRBJ1-1, reads NAGVMQNPRHLVRRRGQEARLRCSPMKGHSHVYWYRQLPEEGLKFMVYLQKENIIDESGMPKERFSAEFPKEGPSILRIQQVVRGDSAAYFCASSPRQADTEAFFGQGTRLTVV.

The chain couples TRBV29-1 to TRBJ1-1; 10 bases line up with TRBD1. This CDR3 contains 15 residues. The V segment lost 7 bases and the J segment 4 bases; nucleotides outside the gene matches: 12. Germline values: CDR1 SQVTM, CDR2 ANQGSEA. The CDR3 reads CSAHGDRGPGTEAFF. Here the CDR3 DNA reads TGCAGCGCCCATGGGGACAGGGGCCCTGGCACTGAAGCTTTCTTT.

The chain is built from TRBV29-1 and TRBJ1-2; D is uncertain. CDR1 and CDR2 from the germline V gene are SQVTM and ANQGSEA. V lost 3 bases and J lost 6, with 14 bases in between. The CDR3 spans 13 residues. The CDR3 loop reads CSVDEGVMNGYTF. In DNA form, the CDR3 reads TGCAGCGTTGATGAGGGCGTGATGAATGGCTACACCTTC. The full variable domain, with the rest looked up from reference TRBV29-1 and TRBJ1-2, is SAVISQKPSRDICQRGTSLTIQCQVDSQVTMMFWYRQQPGQSLTLIATANQGSEATYESGFVIDKFPISRPNLTFSTLTVSNMSPEDSSIYLCSVDEGVMNGYTFGSGTRLTVV.

This clone has more than one count but fewer than ten. The chain has TRBV27 and TRBJ1-6; D might be TRBD1 (5 bases). The CDR3 is 17 amino acids. Trimming took off 5 bases at V and 6 bases at J, with 20 bases between the two ends. Germline V lookup: CDR1 MNHEY, CDR2 SMNVEV (reference sequence). In DNA, the CDR3 is TGTGCCAGCAGTGTCGACCGCCCGGGACTCCGTAATTCACCCCTCCACTTT. It specifies CASSVDRPGLRNSPLHF.

This chain's CDR3 is CASSTTGGTGELFF. DNA for the CDR3: TGTGCCAGCAGCACTACAGGGGGGACCGGGGAGCTGTTTTTT. The chain uses TRBV7-6 and TRBJ2-2, with 8 bases aligning to TRBD1. The length of the CDR3 is 14 residues. Unmatched junction bases numbered 4, after V lost 5 bases and J lost 5 bases. Per germline, CDR1 SGHVS and CDR2 FNYEAQ. The full variable domain, in which reference TRBV7-6 and TRBJ2-2 provide the parts outside the CDR3, is GAGVSQSPRYKVTKRGQDVALRCDPISGHVSLYWYRQALGQGPEFLTYFNYEAQQDKSGLPNDRFSAERPEGSISTLTIQRTEQRDSAMYRCASSTTGGTGELFFGEGSRLTVL.